One and the same sample provided the 11 T cell receptor beta chains below, sequenced in a study of untreated major depressive disorder. No antigens are known for them. Study results and caveats: TRBV05-01 (Vbeta 5.1) usage was higher in CD4+ T cells of depressed patients than controls.

Clones were sequenced by immunoSEQ multiplex PCR, and TCRdb holds only the in-frame ones, with some missing. The repertoire holds some 13,000 clones, with about 90% as singletons. Material: CD4+ T cells from PBMCs. These receptors all come from a young man with major depressive disorder.

A single count supports this clone. V usage is TRBV2 and J usage is TRBJ1-2; D not certain. Trimming took off 3 bases at V and 4 bases at J, with 9 bases between the two ends. This CDR3 has 13 residues. Germline lookup yields CDR1 SNHLY and CDR2 FYNNEI. CDR3 sequence: CASSEDGRYGYTF. CDR3 bases: TGTGCCAGCAGTGAGGACGGCCGCTATGGCTACACCTTC.

The genes are TRBV7-6 and TRBJ2-4; D is ambiguous. V lost 0 bases and J 6 bases, leaving 9 bases between the germline ends. The CDR3 is 14 amino acids. The germline CDR1 and CDR2 sequences are SGHVS and FNYEAQ. The CDR3 sequence: CASSLAGWGNIQYF. The CDR3 coding sequence is TGTGCCAGCAGCTTAGCCGGGTGGGGAAACATTCAGTACTTC.

V usage is TRBV7-9 and J usage is TRBJ2-7; 8 nucleotides line up with TRBD1. Per germline, CDR1 SEHNR and CDR2 FQNEAQ (reference sequence). The CDR3 extends over 15 amino acids. V was pared by 3 bases and J by 0 bases, with 4 bases of the junction left unmatched. CDR3 coding DNA: TGTGCCAGCAGCTTCGAGGGACAGGTCTCCTACGAGCAGTACTTC. Translated, it gives CASSFEGQVSYEQYF. The full variable domain, its missing parts supplied by reference TRBV7-9 and TRBJ2-7, is DTGVSQNPRHKITKRGQNVTFRCDPISEHNRLYWYRQTLGQGPEFLTYFQNEAQLEKSRLLSDRFSAERPKGSFSTLEIQRTEQGDSAMYLCASSFEGQVSYEQYFGPGTRLTVT.

This sequence joins TRBV30 and TRBJ1-5; D gene ambiguous. Germline assignment: CDR1 GTSNPN and CDR2 SVGIG (reference sequence). The CDR3 runs 13 residues. V lost 3 bases and J 2 bases, leaving 8 bases between the germline ends. Here the CDR3 reads CAWSWGGNQPQHF. The CDR3 DNA sequence: TGTGCCTGGAGCTGGGGAGGCAATCAGCCCCAGCATTTT.

The chain has TRBV15 and TRBJ1-6; D not resolved. CDR3 size: 17 residues. Trimming left V 0 bases short and J 0 bases short, with 9 bases between. The germline V gene has CDR1 LNHNV and CDR2 YYDKDF (reference sequence). The CDR3 here is CATSRDLSSSYNSPLHF. The CDR3 bases are TGTGCCACCAGCAGAGATCTCAGCAGCTCCTATAATTCACCCCTCCACTTT.

The rearrangement joins TRBV9 to TRBJ1-2; a weak D match, TRBD1 (6 bases). This CDR3 is 14 amino acids long. Trimming cost V 3 bases and J 5 bases, with 14 bases left between them. Germline-derived CDR1 and CDR2 are SGDLS and YYNGEE. The CDR3 nucleotides are TGTGCCAGCAGCGCCCGTTCGGACAGTTATGGCTACACCTTC. This gives the protein CASSARSDSYGYTF.

The chain recombines TRBV2 with TRBJ2-7; 7 bases are shared with TRBD2. Germline values: CDR1 SNHLY, CDR2 FYNNEI. The CDR3 is 16 residues long. Trimming at V came to 3 bases and at J to 5 bases, leaving 13 bases not matched to a gene. CDR3 loop: CASSDPRGGGEDEQYF. The CDR3 nucleotides are TGTGCCAGCAGTGATCCTCGGGGCGGGGGTGAGGACGAGCAGTACTTC.

This chain joins TRBV5-1 and TRBJ1-6; D uncertain. Germline loops: CDR1 SGHRS, CDR2 YFSETQ. V was cut by 3 bases and J by 7 bases, with 8 bases left in between. The CDR3 contains 13 residues. The CDR3 reads CASSSLLNSPLHF. The CDR3 nucleotides read TGCGCCAGCAGCTCCCTTTTAAATTCACCCCTCCACTTT.

The CDR3 DNA reads as TGCGCCAGCAGCCAAGAGAGTCTAGCGGCTAACACAGATACGCAGTATTTT. This codes for CASSQESLAANTDTQYF. J is TRBJ2-3 and V is TRBV4-1; TRBD2 matches 7 bases. Unmatched junction bases numbered 8, after V lost 0 bases and J lost 2 bases. There are 17 residues in the CDR3. Germline assignment: CDR1 MGHRA and CDR2 YSYEKL.

This chain links TRBV20-1 with TRBJ2-5; maybe TRBD2 (5 bases). The germline gives CDR1 DFQATT, CDR2 SNEGSKA (reference sequence). CDR3 length: 11 residues. The V and J ends lost 6 bases and 5 bases respectively, with 10 bases between them. The CDR3 is CSAPLAETQYF. The CDR3 coding sequence is TGCAGTGCGCCCCTAGCCGAGACCCAGTACTTC.

The gene calls are TRBV9 and TRBJ1-1; D unclear. The V gene lost 1 base and the J gene lost 3 bases, with 16 bases spanning the gap. The CDR3 length is 16 residues. Germline assignment: CDR1 SGDLS and CDR2 YYNGEE. The CDR3 nucleotides read TGTGCCAGCAGCGTAAGGGCTGTATGGGTTGACACTGAAGCTTTCTTT. Amino acids: CASSVRAVWVDTEAFF.